Described below is a single TCR beta chain sequence and its context. These data belong to a study of T cells in Graves' hyperthyroidism and ophthalmopathy. The length of the CDR3 is 16 residues. Trimming took off 3 bases at V and 1 base at J, with 15 bases between the two ends. CDR1 and CDR2 from the germline V gene are ENHRY and SYGVKD. Amplification of TCR beta CDR3 regions was performed using RNA transcripts as template. The TCR CDR3 was amplified in a first-round RT-PCR using the HTBI primer set. TCRdb analysed the multiplex PCR reads with MiXCR anew, one entry per CDR3 protein. The sample records 95,000 to 100,000 distinct CDR3 sequences, under 65% being singletons.

The V and J genes are TRBV10-3 and TRBJ2-5; perhaps TRBD1 as D (6 bases). Sequenced input: blood. The TCR was taken from a woman in her forties with Graves' hyperthyroidism. In DNA form, the CDR3 reads TGTGCCATCAGTGAATCAGGGGCAGATCCCCAAGAGACCCAGTACTTC. Encoded protein: CAISESGADPQETQYF.